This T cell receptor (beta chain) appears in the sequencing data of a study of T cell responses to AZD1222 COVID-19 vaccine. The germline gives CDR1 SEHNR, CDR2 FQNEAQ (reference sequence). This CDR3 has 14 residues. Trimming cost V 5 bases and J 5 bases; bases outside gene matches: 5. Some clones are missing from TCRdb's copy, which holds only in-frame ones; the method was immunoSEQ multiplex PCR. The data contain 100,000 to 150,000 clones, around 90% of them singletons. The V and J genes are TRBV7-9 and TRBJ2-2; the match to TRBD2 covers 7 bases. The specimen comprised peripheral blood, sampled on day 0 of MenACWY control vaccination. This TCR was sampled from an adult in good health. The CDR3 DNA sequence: TGTGCCAGCAGCCTGAGCGGGGCGACCGGGGAGCTGTTTTTT. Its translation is CASSLSGATGELFF.